What follows are 18 T cell receptor beta chains derived from one specimen sequenced in a study of blood T cell repertoires in COVID-19. Method: immunoSEQ multiplex PCR; TCRdb's copy keeps in-frame clones and lacks some. This sample yields 270,000 or so clones, of which roughly 86% are seen a single time; over 8.5% belongs to the top ten. Specimen: peripheral blood. These receptor sequences come from a woman aged 30 to 39 with COVID-19, enrolled during active disease.

The V and J genes are TRBV3-1 (or the pseudogene TRBV3-2) and TRBJ2-4; unclear D gene. The CDR3 consists of 16 residues. CDR1 is LGHDT and CDR2 is YNNKEL in the germline V gene (reference sequence). Between the trimmed V and J ends, which lost 0 bases and 0 bases, there was a span of 9 bases. CDR3 loop: CASSQEGTVAKNIQYF. CDR3 nucleotide sequence: TGTGCCAGCAGCCAAGAGGGCACCGTAGCCAAAAACATTCAGTACTTC.

The chain has TRBV4-1 and TRBJ1-5, with D tentatively TRBD1 (6 bases). This CDR3 is built from 15 residues. Germline V gene lookup returns CDR1 MGHRA and CDR2 YSYEKL. V lost 3 bases and J 1 base, leaving 10 bases between the germline ends. DNA for the CDR3: TGCGCCAGCAGCCACGGGGACACCAGCAATCAGCCCCAGCATTTT. This sequence encodes CASSHGDTSNQPQHF.

The chain links TRBV5-1 to TRBJ2-3; 12 nucleotides align to TRBD2. The V segment lost 5 bases and the J segment 2 bases; nucleotides outside the gene matches: 6. This CDR3 has 16 amino acids. CDR1 is SGHRS and CDR2 is YFSETQ in the germline V gene. The CDR3 protein is CASRLGLAGSTDTQYF. The CDR3 DNA reads TGCGCCAGCAGACTCGGACTAGCGGGGTCCACAGATACGCAGTATTTT. The entire variable domain, with the rest obtained from reference TRBV5-1 and TRBJ2-3, is as follows: KAGVTQTPRYLIKTRGQQVTLSCSPISGHRSVSWYQQTPGQGLQFLFEYFSETQRNKGNFPGRFSGRQFSNSRSEMNVSTLELGDSALYLCASRLGLAGSTDTQYFGPGTRLTVL.

In DNA, the CDR3 is TGTGCCAGCACTGGATCGGGAGATCTTGGCTACACCTTC. It translates to CASTGSGDLGYTF. The chain employs TRBV2 and TRBJ1-2; D unresolved. With 7 bases removed from V and 7 bases from J, the gap between germline ends came to 16 bases. CDR1 SNHLY and CDR2 FYNNEI come from the germline V gene. There are 13 residues in the CDR3.

The chain recombines TRBV6-5 with TRBJ1-2; possibly TRBD1 for D (6 bases). The germline V gene has CDR1 MNHEY and CDR2 SVGAGI. Between the trimmed V and J ends, which lost 5 bases and 8 bases, there was a span of 18 bases. The CDR3 runs 14 residues. The CDR3 sequence: CASSPTRGAWGYTF. The CDR3 nucleotides are TGTGCCAGCAGTCCTACCCGGGGGGCGTGGGGCTACACCTTC.

The chain couples TRBV10-2 to TRBJ2-3; TRBD2 matches 9 bases. Germline loops: CDR1 WSHSY, CDR2 SAAADI. Unmatched junction bases numbered 12, after V lost 6 bases and J lost 5 bases. This CDR3 comprises 16 residues. The CDR3 region is CASRRRRGGGEDTQYF. CDR3 coding DNA: TGCGCCAGCAGACGAAGGCGGGGGGGCGGAGAAGATACGCAGTATTTT.

The chain recombines TRBV2 with TRBJ2-7; TRBD2 might be the D (5 bases). CDR1 is SNHLY, CDR2 FYNNEI, per germline. The length of the CDR3 is 12 residues. The V end lost 4 bases, the J end lost 11 bases, and 15 bases lay between the germline ends. CDR3 sequence (DNA): TGTGCCAGCAGTGCAAATAGCGTTATGGAGTACTTC. Protein sequence: CASSANSVMEYF.

The gene calls are TRBV30 and TRBJ2-1; tentatively, D is TRBD1 (5 bases). V lost 0 bases and J lost 0, with 18 bases in between. The CDR3 extends over 18 amino acids. In germline, CDR1 is GTSNPN, CDR2 SVGIG (reference sequence). In DNA, the CDR3 is TGTGCCTGGAGTGTACGGTACAGGTTGCGGTTCTCCTACAATGAGCAGTTCTTC. Protein product: CAWSVRYRLRFSYNEQFF.

This chain uses TRBV19 with TRBJ2-7, with 9 bases aligning to TRBD2. Germline assignment: CDR1 LNHDA and CDR2 SQIVND (reference sequence). Unmatched junction bases numbered 7, after V lost 1 base and J lost 3 bases. The length of the CDR3 is 16 residues. The CDR3 coding sequence is TGTGCCAGTAGTATAGGGAGCGGGGGGCCACTCTACGAGCAGTACTTC. Translated: CASSIGSGGPLYEQYF.

This chain uses TRBV3-1 (or the pseudogene TRBV3-2) with TRBJ1-3; possible D gene TRBD1, 6 bases. With 3 bases removed from V and 1 base from J, the gap between germline ends came to 7 bases. The CDR3 consists of 14 residues. Germline assignment: CDR1 LGHDT and CDR2 YNNKEL (reference sequence). CDR3 protein: CASSQRGSGNTIYF. CDR3 DNA sequence: TGTGCCAGCAGCCAGAGGGGGTCTGGAAACACCATATATTTT.

This clone is a singleton in its sample. This sequence joins TRBV27 and TRBJ1-4; 7 bases match TRBD1. The V gene's germline CDR1 is MNHEY and CDR2 SMNVEV (reference sequence). J gave up 7 bases and V 6 bases, and 5 bases lay outside the gene matches. The CDR3 extends over 13 amino acids. CDR3 coding DNA: TGTGCCAGCAGGGTGACAGGGACTGAAAAACTGTTTTTT. Residues: CASRVTGTEKLFF.

The rearrangement joins TRBV11-2 to TRBJ2-7; TRBD1 aligns across 11 bases. The CDR3 is 18 residues long. Germline V lookup: CDR1 SGHAT, CDR2 FQNNGV. Germline trimming cut 5 bases from V and 2 bases from J; bases unmatched to any gene: 14. Here the CDR3 reads CASSASPFPGQGAYEQYF. CDR3 DNA: TGTGCCAGCAGCGCAAGCCCATTCCCGGGACAGGGGGCCTACGAGCAGTACTTC.

The rearrangement joins TRBV19 to TRBJ1-2; D not resolved. The germline V and J ends were trimmed by 3 bases and 6 bases, with 23 bases remaining between them. The CDR3 sequence is 17 residues long. Per the germline V gene, CDR1 is LNHDA and CDR2 is SQIVND (reference sequence). DNA of the CDR3: TGTGCCAGTAGTATTAGAAAAACAGCCTATGGATTTAATGGCTACACCTTC. Translating gives CASSIRKTAYGFNGYTF.

The rearrangement joins TRBV19 to TRBJ1-1; 8 nucleotides line up with TRBD1. CDR1 is LNHDA and CDR2 is SQIVND in the germline V gene (reference sequence). The CDR3 is 13 residues long. V lost 6 bases, J lost 3 bases, and 3 bases stayed unmatched. CDR3 loop: CASSQGADTEAFF. Here the CDR3 DNA reads TGTGCCAGTAGCCAGGGGGCAGACACTGAAGCTTTCTTT.

CDR3: CASSPPLAGGTEGTQYF. The CDR3 DNA sequence: TGTGCCAGCTCACCGCCACTAGCGGGGGGCACCGAGGGTACGCAGTATTTT. The genes are TRBV18 and TRBJ2-3, with 12 bases matching TRBD2. With 3 bases clipped from V and 8 bases from J, the junction kept 12 bases outside the gene matches. The germline V gene has CDR1 KGHSH and CDR2 LQKENI. CDR3 size: 17 residues.

This rearrangement joins TRBV18 to TRBJ1-2; 7 nucleotides match TRBD1. Losses at the gene ends were 5 bases for V and 2 bases for J; bases not matched to a gene: 8. The CDR3 extends over 15 amino acids. Germline CDR1 and CDR2: KGHSH and LQKENI. The CDR3 spells CASSVEGAVNYGYTF. The CDR3 DNA reads as TGTGCCAGCTCAGTGGAGGGGGCAGTAAACTATGGCTACACCTTC.

The chain joins TRBV5-1 to TRBJ1-1; D not certain. This CDR3 region has 14 residues. CDR1 SGHRS and CDR2 YFSETQ come from the germline V gene. V dropped 0 bases and J dropped 3 bases, with 9 bases sitting between them. The CDR3 is CASSLAGVDTEAFF. The CDR3 DNA is TGCGCCAGCAGCTTGGCCGGTGTGGACACTGAAGCTTTCTTT.

This chain uses TRBV5-1 with TRBJ1-1; 8 nucleotides line up with TRBD1. V trimming: 4 bases; J trimming: 2 bases; junction bases outside the gene matches: 4. CDR3 size: 14 residues. CDR1 is SGHRS and CDR2 is YFSETQ in the germline V gene. CDR3 sequence reads: CASSPRGLNTEAFF. CDR3 coding DNA: TGCGCCAGCAGCCCCAGGGGGCTAAACACTGAAGCTTTCTTT.